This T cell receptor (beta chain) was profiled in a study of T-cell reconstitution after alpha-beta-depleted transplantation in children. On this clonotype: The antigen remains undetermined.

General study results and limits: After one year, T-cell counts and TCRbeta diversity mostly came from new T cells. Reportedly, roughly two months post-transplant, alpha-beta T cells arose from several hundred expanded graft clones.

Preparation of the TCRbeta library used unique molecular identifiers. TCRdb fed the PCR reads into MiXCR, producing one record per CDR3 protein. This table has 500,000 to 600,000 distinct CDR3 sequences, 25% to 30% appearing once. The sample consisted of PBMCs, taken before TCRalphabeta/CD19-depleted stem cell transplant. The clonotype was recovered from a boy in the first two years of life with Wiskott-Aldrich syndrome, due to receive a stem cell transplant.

For the CDR3, the DNA is TGCAGCGTTGCGGGGGATTACACCTTC. Its translation: CSVAGDYTF. The chain recombines TRBV29-1 with TRBJ1-2, with D possibly matching TRBD1 (5 bases). Trimming cost V 4 bases and J 11 bases, with 8 bases left between them. The CDR3 length is 9 residues. The germline CDR1 and CDR2 sequences are SQVTM and ANQGSEA.